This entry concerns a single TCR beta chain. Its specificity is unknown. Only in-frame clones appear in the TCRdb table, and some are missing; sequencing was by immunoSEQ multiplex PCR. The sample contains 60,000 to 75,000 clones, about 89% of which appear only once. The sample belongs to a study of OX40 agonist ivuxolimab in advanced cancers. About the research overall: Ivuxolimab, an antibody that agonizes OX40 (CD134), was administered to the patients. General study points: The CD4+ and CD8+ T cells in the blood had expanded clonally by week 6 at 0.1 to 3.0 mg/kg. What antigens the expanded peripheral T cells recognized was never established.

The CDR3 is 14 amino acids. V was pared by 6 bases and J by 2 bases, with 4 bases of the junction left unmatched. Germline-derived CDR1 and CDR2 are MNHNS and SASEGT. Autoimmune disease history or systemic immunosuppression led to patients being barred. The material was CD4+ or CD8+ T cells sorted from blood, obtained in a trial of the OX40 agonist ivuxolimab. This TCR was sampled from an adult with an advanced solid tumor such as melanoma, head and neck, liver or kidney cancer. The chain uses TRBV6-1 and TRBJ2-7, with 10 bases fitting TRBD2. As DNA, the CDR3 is TGTGCCAGCAGCAAGCGGGAGGGGACCTACGAGCAGTACTTC. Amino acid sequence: CASSKREGTYEQYF.